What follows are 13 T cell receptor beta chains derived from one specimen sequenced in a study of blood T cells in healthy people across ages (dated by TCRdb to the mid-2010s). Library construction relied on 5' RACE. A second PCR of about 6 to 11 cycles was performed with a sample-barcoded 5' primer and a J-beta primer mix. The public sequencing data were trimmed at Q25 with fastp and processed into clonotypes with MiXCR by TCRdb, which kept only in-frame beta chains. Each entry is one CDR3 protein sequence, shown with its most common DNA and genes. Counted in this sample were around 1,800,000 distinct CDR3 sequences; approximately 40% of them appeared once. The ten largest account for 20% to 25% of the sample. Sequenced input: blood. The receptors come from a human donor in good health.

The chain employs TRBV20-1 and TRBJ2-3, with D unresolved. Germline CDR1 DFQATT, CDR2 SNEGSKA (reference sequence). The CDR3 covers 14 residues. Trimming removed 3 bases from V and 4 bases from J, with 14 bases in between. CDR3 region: CSASAAASSDTQYF. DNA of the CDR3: TGCAGTGCTAGTGCGGCTGCTTCTTCAGATACGCAGTATTTT.

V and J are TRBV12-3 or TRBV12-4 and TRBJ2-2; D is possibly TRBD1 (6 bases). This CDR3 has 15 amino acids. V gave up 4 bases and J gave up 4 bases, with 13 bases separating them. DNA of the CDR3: TGTGCCAGCAGTTACAGGGTCGTCGGCACCGGGGAGCTGTTTTTT. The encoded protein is CASSYRVVGTGELFF.

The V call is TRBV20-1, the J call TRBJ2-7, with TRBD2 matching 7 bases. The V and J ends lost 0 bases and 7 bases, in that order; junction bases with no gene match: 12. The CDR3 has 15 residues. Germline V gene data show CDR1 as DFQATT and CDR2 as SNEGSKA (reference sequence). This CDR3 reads CSARDQTSRAEEQYF. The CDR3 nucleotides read TGCAGTGCTAGAGATCAGACTAGCAGGGCAGAAGAGCAGTACTTC.

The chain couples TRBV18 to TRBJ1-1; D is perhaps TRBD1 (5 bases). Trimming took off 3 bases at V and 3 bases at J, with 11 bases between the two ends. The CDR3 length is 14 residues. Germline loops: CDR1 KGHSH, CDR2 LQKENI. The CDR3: CASSPQGFDTEAFF. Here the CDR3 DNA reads TGTGCCAGCTCACCCCAGGGTTTTGACACTGAAGCTTTCTTT.

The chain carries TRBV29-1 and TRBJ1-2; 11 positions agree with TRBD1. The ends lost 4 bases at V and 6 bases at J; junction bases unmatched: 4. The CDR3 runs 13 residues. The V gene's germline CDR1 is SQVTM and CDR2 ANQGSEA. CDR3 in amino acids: CSVVGQGVNGYTF. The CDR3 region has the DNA TGCAGCGTTGTGGGACAGGGGGTCAATGGCTACACCTTC.

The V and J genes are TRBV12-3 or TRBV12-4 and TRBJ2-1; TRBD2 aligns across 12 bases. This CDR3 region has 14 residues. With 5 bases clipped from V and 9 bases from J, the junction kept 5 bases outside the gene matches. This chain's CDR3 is CASSPSGGAREQFF. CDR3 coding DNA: TGTGCCAGCAGTCCTAGCGGGGGGGCACGTGAGCAGTTCTTC.

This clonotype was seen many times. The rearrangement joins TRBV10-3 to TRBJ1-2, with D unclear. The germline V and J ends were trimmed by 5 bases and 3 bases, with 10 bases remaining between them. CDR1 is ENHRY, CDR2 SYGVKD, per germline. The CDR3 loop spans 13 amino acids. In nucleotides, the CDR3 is TGTGCCATCAGTTCGGGCGGAGACTATGGCTACACCTTC. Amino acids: CAISSGGDYGYTF.

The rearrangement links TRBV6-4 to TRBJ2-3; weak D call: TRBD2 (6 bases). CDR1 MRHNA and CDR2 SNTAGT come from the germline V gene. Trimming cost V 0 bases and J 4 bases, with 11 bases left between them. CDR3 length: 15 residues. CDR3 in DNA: TGTGCCAGCAGTGACTCGTCCACTAGCCCAGATACGCAGTATTTT. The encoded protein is CASSDSSTSPDTQYF.

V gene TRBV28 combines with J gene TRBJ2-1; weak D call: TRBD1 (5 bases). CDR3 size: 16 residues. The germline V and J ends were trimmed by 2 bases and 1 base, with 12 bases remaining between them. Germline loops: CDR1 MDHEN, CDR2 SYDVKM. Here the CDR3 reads CASSLRTMGSYNEQFF. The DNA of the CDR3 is TGTGCCAGCAGTTTAAGGACAATGGGATCCTACAATGAGCAGTTCTTC.

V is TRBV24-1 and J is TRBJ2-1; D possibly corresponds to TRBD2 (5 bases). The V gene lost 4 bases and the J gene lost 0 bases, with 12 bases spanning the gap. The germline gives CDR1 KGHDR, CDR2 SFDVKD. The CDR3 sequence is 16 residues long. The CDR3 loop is CATSEFGGGSYNEQFF. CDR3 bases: TGTGCCACCAGTGAGTTCGGAGGAGGCTCCTACAATGAGCAGTTCTTC.

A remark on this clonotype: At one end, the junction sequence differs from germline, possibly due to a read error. The CDR3 DNA follows: TGTGTCACAACAACGTTGGGGGTCGGGGCGAACGAGCTGTACTTC. Its protein is CVTTTLGVGANELYF. J is TRBJ2-7 and V is TRBV6-2 or TRBV6-3, with D tentatively TRBD1 or TRBD2 (5 bases each). The CDR3 length is 15 residues. The germline V gene has CDR1 MNHEY and CDR2 SVGEGT.

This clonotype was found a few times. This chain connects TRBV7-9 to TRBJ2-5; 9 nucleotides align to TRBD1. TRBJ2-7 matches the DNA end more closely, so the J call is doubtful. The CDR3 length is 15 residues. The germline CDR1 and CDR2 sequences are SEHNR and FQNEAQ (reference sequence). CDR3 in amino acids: CASSFAYRGQVEQYF. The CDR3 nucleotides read TGTGCCAGCAGCTTTGCCTACAGGGGGCAGGTCGAGCAGTACTTC.

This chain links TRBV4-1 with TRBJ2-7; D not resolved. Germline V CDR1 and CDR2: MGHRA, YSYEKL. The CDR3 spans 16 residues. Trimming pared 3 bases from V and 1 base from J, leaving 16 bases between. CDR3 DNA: TGCGCCAGCAGCCAGGTAGCCCTCGTACCTTCCTACGAGCAGTACTTC. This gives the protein CASSQVALVPSYEQYF.